This T cell receptor (beta chain) was retrieved from a study of T cells in narcolepsy. Study-wide background: Patients with NT1 or NT2 and healthy control donors were enrolled.

Study results and limitations: Reportedly, autoreactive clonotypes were serially detected in patients' blood but not controls'. Autoreactive clone sequences were missing from some blood memory CD4+ repertoires.

A remark on this clone: Its antigen is still unknown. A read error may account for a junction end that differs from germline.

The CDR3 spans 19 residues. Per the germline V gene, CDR1 is SGHDT and CDR2 is YYEEEE. This table comes from immunoSEQ multiplex PCR, and its TCRdb copy is limited to in-frame clones, with some not included. The sample contains fewer than 30,000 clones, approximately 85% of which appear only once. J is TRBJ2-6 and V is TRBV5-6; 7 bases match TRBD1. Sequences were obtained from CD45RA- memory CD4+ T cells from PBMCs. The TCR was taken from a human donor with narcolepsy. CDR3 DNA: TGTGCCAGCAGTTTCCTCCTGACAGGGCCCTTCTCTGGGACCAACGTCCTGACTTTC. Translating it yields CASSFLLTGPFSGTNVLTF.